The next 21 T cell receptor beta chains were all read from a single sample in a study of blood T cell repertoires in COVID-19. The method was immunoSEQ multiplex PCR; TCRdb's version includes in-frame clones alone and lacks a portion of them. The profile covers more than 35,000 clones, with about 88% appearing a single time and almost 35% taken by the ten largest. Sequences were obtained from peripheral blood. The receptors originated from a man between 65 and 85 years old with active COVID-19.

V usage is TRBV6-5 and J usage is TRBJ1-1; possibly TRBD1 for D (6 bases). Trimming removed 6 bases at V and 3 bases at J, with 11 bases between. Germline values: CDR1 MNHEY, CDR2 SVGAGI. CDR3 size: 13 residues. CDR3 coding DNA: TGTGCCAGCAGCACCGACAGGTACACTGAAGCTTTCTTT. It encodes CASSTDRYTEAFF.

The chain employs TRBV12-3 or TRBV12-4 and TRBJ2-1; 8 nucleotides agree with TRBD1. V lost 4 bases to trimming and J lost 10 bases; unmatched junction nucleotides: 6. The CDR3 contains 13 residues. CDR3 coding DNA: TGTGCCAGCAGTTCAGACAGGGGCCGGGAGCAGTTCTTC. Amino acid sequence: CASSSDRGREQFF.

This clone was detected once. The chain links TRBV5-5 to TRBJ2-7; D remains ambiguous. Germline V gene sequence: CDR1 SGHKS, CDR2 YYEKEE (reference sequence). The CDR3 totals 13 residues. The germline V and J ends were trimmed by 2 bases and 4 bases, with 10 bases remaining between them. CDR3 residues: CASSFLVGYEQYF. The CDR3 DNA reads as TGTGCCAGCAGCTTCCTAGTCGGGTACGAGCAGTACTTC.

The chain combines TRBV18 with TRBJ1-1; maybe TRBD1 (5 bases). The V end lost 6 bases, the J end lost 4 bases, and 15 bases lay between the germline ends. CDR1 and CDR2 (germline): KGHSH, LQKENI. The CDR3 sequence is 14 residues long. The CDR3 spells CASSAVGASTEAFF. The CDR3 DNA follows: TGTGCCAGCTCGGCCGTTGGGGCATCCACTGAAGCTTTCTTT.

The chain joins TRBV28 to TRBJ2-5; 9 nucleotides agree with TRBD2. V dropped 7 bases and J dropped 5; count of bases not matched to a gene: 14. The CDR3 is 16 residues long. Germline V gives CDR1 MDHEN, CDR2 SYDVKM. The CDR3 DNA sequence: TGTGCCAGCAATTACCCTTGGGCGGGAGGGCAGGAGACCCAGTACTTC. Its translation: CASNYPWAGGQETQYF.

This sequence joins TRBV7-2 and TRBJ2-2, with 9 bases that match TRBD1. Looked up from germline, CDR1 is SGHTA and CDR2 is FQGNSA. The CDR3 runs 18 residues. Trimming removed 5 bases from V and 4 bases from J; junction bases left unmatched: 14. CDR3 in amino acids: CASSNPGQGALITGELFF. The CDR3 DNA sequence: TGTGCCAGCAGCAACCCGGGACAGGGCGCACTGATCACCGGGGAGCTGTTTTTT.

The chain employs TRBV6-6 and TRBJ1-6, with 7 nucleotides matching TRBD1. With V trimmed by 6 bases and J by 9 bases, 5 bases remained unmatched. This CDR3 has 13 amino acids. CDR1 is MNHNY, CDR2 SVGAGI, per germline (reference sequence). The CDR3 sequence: CASSSPGGSPLHF. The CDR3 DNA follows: TGTGCCAGCAGCAGCCCAGGGGGTTCACCCCTCCACTTT.

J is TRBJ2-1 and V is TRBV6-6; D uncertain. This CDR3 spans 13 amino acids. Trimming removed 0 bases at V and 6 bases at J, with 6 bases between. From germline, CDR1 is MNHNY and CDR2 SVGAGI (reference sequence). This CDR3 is CASSYSHRNEQFF. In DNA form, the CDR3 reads TGTGCCAGCAGTTACTCACACCGCAATGAGCAGTTCTTC.

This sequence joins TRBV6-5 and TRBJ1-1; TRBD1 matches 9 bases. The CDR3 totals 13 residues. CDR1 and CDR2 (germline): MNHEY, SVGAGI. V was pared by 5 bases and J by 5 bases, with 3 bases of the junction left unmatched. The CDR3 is CASSTGGSTEAFF. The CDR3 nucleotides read TGTGCCAGCAGTACAGGGGGCTCGACTGAAGCTTTCTTT.

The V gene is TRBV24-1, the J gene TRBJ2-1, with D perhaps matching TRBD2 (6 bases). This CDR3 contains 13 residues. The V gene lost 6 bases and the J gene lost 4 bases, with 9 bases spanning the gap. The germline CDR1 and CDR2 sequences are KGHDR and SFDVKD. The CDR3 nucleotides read TGTGCCACCAGTAGCCTAGCGTACAATGAGCAGTTCTTC. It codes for CATSSLAYNEQFF.

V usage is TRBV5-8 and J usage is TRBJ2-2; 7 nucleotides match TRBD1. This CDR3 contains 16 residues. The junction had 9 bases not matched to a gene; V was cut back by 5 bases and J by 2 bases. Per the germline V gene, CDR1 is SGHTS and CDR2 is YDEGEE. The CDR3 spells CASRHNRGQNTGELFF. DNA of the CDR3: TGTGCCAGCAGGCACAACAGGGGCCAAAACACCGGGGAGCTGTTTTTT.

CDR3 region: CASRRQGDNSPLHF. CDR3 coding DNA: TGTGCCAGCAGGAGACAGGGGGATAATTCACCCCTCCACTTT. The chain carries TRBV6-6 and TRBJ1-6; 9 bases map to TRBD1. This CDR3 is built from 14 residues. The V gene's germline CDR1 is MNHNY and CDR2 SVGAGI (reference sequence). V dropped 6 bases and J dropped 5; count of bases not matched to a gene: 2.

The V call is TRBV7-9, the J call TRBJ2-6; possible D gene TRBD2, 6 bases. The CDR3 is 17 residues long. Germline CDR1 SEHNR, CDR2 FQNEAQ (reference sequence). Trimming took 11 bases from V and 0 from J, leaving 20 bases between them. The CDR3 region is CAARGWGGGSGANVLTF. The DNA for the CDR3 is TGTGCCGCCCGCGGGTGGGGAGGCGGCTCTGGGGCCAACGTCCTGACTTTC.

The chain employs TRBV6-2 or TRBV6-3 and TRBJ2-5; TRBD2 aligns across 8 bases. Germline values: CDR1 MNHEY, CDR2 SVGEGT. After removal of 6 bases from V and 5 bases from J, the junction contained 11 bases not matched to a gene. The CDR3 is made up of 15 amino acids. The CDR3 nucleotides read TGTGCCAGCAGCCAGATAGCGGGGCGGGGCGAGACCCAGTACTTC. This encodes CASSQIAGRGETQYF.

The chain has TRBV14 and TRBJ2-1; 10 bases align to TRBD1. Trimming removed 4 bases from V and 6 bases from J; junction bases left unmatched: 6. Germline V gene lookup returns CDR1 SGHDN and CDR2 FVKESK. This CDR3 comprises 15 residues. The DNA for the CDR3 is TGTGCCAGCAGCCGACAGGGGGCGGTTGCCAATGAGCAGTTCTTC. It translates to CASSRQGAVANEQFF.

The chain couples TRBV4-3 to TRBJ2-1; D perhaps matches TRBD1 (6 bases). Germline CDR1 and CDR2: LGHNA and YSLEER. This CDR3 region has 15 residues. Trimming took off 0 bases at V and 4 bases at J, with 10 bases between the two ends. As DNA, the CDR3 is TGCGCCAGCAGCCAAGATCAGGGGCGTTACAATGAGCAGTTCTTC. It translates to CASSQDQGRYNEQFF.

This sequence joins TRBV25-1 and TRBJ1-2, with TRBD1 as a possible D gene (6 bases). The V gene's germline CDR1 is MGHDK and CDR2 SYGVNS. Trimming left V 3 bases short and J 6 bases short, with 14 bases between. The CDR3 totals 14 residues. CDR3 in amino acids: CASSDPGGADGYTF. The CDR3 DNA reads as TGTGCCAGCAGTGACCCCGGGGGGGCCGATGGCTACACCTTC.

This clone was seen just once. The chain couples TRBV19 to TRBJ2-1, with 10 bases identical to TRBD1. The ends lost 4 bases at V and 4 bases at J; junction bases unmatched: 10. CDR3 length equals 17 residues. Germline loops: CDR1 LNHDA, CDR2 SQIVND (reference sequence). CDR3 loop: CASSTRDRGSQYNEQFF. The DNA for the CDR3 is TGTGCCAGTAGTACCCGGGACAGGGGATCTCAATACAATGAGCAGTTCTTC.

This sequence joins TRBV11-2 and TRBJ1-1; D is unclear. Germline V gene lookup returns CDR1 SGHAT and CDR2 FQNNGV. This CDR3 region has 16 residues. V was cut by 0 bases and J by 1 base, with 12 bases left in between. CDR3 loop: CASSLEFRVKNTEAFF. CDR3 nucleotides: TGTGCCAGCAGCTTAGAGTTTCGGGTGAAGAACACTGAAGCTTTCTTT.

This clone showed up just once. The CDR3 DNA follows: TGTGCCAGCAGCTTGGGACTAGCGGGGGCCGGGGAGCTGTTTTTT. This sequence encodes CASSLGLAGAGELFF. The V call is TRBV7-8, the J call TRBJ2-2, with 14 bases fitting TRBD2. This CDR3 is built from 15 residues. The junction had 0 bases not matched to a gene; V was cut back by 3 bases and J by 6 bases. CDR1 and CDR2 from the germline V gene are SGHVS and FQNEAQ.

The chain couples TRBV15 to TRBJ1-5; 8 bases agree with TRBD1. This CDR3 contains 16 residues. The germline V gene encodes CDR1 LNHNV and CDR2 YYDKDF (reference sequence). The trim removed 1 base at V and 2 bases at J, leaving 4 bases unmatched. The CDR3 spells CATSRGTGGGNQPQHF. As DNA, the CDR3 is TGTGCCACCAGCAGAGGAACAGGGGGTGGCAATCAGCCCCAGCATTTT.